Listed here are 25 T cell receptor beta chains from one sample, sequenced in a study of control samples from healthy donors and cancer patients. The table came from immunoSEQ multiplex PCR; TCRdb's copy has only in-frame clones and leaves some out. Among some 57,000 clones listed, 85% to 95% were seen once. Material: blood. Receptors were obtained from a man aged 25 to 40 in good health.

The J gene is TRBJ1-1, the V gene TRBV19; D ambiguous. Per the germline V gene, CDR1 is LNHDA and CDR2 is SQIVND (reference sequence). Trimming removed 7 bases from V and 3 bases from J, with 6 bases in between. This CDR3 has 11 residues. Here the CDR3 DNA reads TGTGCCAGTACTCGTGACACTGAAGCTTTCTTT. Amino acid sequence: CASTRDTEAFF.

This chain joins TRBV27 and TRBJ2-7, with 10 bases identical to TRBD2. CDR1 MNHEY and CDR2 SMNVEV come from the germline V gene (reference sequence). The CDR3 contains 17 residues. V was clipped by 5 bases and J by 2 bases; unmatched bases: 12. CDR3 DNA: TGTGCCAGCAGTACCACGAGCGGGAGGGCCTTTACCTACGAGCAGTACTTC. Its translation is CASSTTSGRAFTYEQYF.

The CDR3 bases are TGTGCCAGCAGCTTTGCAACGGGTTCCTACAATGAGCAGTTCTTC. It specifies CASSFATGSYNEQFF. V and J are TRBV7-2 and TRBJ2-1; no clear D. CDR3 size: 15 residues. The germline gives CDR1 SGHTA, CDR2 FQGNSA. Trimming removed 3 bases from V and 1 base from J, with 10 bases in between.

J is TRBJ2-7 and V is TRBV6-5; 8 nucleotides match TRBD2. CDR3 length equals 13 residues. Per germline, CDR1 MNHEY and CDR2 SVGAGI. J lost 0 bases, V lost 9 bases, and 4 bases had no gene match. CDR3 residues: CASREGSSYEQYF. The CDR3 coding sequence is TGTGCCAGTCGGGAGGGGAGCTCCTACGAGCAGTACTTC.

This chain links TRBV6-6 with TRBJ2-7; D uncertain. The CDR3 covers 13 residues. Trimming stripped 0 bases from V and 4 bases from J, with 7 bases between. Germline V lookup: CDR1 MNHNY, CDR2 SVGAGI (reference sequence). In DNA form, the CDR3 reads TGTGCCAGCAGTTACTCGGACGGTTACGAGCAGTACTTC. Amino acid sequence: CASSYSDGYEQYF.

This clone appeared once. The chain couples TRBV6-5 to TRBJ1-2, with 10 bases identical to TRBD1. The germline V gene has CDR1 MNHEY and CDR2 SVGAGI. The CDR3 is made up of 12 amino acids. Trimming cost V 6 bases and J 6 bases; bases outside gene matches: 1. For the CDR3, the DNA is TGTGCCAGCAGGGACAGGGGGGATGGCTACACCTTC. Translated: CASRDRGDGYTF.

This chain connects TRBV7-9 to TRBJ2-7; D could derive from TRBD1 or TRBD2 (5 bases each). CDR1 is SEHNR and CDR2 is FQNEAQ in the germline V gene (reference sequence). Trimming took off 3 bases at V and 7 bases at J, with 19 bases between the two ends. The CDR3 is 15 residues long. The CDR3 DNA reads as TGTGCCAGCAGCTTTAACGGGGCCCTATCAGGGGAGCAGTACTTC. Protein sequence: CASSFNGALSGEQYF.

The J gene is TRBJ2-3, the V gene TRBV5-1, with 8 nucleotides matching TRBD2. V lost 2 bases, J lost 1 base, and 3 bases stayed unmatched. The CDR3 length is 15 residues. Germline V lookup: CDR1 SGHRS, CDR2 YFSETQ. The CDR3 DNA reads TGCGCCAGCAGCTTTTTAGCGGGACGCACAGATACGCAGTATTTT. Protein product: CASSFLAGRTDTQYF.

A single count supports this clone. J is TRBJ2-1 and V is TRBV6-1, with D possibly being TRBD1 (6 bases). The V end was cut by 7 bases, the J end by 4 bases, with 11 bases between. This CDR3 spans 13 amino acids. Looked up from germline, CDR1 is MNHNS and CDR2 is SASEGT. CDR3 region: CASTQGLYNEQFF. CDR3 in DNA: TGTGCCAGCACGCAGGGGTTATACAATGAGCAGTTCTTC.

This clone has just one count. The CDR3 sequence is CSVAPPGVHTGELFF. The DNA of the CDR3 is TGCAGCGTCGCCCCCCCAGGGGTTCACACCGGGGAGCTGTTTTTT. The chain recombines TRBV29-1 with TRBJ2-2; maybe TRBD1 (6 bases). V lost 6 bases and J 3 bases, leaving 17 bases between the germline ends. Germline V lookup: CDR1 SQVTM, CDR2 ANQGSEA. This CDR3 is 15 amino acids long.

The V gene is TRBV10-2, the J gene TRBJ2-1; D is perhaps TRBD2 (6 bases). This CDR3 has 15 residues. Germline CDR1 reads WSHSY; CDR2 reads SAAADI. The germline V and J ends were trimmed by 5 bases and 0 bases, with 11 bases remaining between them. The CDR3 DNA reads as TGCGCCAGCAGTTCTCGGACTACCTCCTACAATGAGCAGTTCTTC. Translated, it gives CASSSRTTSYNEQFF.

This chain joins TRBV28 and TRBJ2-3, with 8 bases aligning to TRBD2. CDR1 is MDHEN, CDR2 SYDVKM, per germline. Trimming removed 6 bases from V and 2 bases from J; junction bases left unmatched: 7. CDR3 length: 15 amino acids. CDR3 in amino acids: CASSLRREVTDTQYF. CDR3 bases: TGTGCCAGCAGCCTCCGGCGGGAGGTCACAGATACGCAGTATTTT.

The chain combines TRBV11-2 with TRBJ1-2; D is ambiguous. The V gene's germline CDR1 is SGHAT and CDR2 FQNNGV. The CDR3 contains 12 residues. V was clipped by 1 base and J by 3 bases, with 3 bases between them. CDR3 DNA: TGTGCCAGCAGCTTAGGATACTATGGCTACACCTTC. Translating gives CASSLGYYGYTF.

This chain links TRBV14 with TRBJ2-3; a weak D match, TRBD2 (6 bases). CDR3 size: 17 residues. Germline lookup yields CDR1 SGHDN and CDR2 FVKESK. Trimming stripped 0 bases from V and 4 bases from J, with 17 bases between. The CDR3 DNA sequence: TGTGCCAGCAGCCAAGAGAGGGGACTCGGGGTCCCAGATACGCAGTATTTT. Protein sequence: CASSQERGLGVPDTQYF.

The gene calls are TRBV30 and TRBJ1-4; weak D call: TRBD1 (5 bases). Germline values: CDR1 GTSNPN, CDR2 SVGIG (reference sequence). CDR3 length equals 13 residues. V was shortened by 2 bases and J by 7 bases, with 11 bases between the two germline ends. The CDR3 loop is CAWSLQEGEKLFF. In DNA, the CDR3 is TGTGCCTGGAGTTTACAGGAGGGTGAAAAACTGTTTTTT.

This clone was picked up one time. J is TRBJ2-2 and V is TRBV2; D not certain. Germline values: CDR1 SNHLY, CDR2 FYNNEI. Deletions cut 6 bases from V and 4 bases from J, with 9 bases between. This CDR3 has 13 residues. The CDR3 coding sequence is TGTGCCAGCAGGATTGACGGCACCGGGGAGCTGTTTTTT. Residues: CASRIDGTGELFF.

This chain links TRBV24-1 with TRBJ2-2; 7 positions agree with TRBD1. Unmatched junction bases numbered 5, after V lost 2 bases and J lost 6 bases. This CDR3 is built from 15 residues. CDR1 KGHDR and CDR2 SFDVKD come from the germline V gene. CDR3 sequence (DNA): TGTGCCACCAGTGATTCCCGACAGGGCCCCGGGGAGCTGTTTTTT. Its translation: CATSDSRQGPGELFF.

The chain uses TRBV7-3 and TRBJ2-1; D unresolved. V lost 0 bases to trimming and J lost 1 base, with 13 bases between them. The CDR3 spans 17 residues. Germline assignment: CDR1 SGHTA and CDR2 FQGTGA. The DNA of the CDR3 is TGTGCCAGCAGCTTAACCCCGGGCCGCCAGTCCTACAATGAGCAGTTCTTC. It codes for CASSLTPGRQSYNEQFF.

CDR3 in amino acids: CASSFQTGGGEKLFF. The DNA for the CDR3 is TGTGCCAGCAGTTTCCAGACAGGGGGAGGTGAAAAACTGTTTTTT. This chain links TRBV28 with TRBJ1-4, with TRBD1 matching over 9 bases. CDR3 size: 15 residues. Losses at the gene ends were 3 bases for V and 7 bases for J; bases not matched to a gene: 6. From germline, CDR1 is MDHEN and CDR2 SYDVKM. The variable domain in full, with the rest retrieved from reference TRBV28 and TRBJ1-4, is DVKVTQSSRYLVKRTGEKVFLECVQDMDHENMFWYRQDPGLGLRLIYFSYDVKMKEKGDIPEGYSVSREKKERFSLILESASTNQTSMYLCASSFQTGGGEKLFFGSGTQLSVL.

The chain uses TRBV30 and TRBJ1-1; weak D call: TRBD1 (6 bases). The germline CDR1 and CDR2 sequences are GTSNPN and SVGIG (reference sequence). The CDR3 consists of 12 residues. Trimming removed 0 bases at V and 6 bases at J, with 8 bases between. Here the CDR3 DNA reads TGTGCCTGGAGTGTACAGGGCCCTGAAGCTTTCTTT. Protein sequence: CAWSVQGPEAFF.

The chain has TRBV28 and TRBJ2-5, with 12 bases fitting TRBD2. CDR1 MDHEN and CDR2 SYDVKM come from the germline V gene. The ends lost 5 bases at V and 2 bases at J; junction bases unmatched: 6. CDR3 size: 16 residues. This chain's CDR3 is CASSALTSGRQETQYF. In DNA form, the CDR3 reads TGTGCCAGCAGTGCCCTCACTAGCGGGAGGCAAGAGACCCAGTACTTC.

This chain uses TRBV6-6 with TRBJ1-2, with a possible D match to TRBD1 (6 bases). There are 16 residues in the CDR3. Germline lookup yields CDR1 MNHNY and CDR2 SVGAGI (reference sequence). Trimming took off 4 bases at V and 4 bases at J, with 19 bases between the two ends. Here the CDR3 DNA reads TGTGCCAGCAGTTCGCTCGGACAGACCCCCTCCTATGGCTACACCTTC. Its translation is CASSSLGQTPSYGYTF.

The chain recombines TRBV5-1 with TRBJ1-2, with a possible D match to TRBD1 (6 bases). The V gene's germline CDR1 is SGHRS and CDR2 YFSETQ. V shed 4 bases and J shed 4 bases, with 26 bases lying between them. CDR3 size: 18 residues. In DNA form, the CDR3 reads TGCGCCAGCAGCCCGAAATCAGGGGTCGTCCCGGACTCCTATGGCTACACCTTC. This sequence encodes CASSPKSGVVPDSYGYTF.

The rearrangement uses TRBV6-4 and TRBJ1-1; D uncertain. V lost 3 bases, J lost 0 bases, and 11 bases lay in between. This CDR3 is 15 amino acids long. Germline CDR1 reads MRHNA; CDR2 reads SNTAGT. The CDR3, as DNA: TGTGCCAGCAGTGATAGGCAGGACGTGAACACTGAAGCTTTCTTT. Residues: CASSDRQDVNTEAFF.

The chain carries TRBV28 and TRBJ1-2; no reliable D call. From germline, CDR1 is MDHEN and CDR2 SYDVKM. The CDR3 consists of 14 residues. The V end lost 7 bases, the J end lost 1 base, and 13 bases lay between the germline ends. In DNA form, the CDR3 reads TGTGCCAGCACGTCCACGATTATTAACTATGGCTACACCTTC. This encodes CASTSTIINYGYTF.